These T cell receptor beta chains were read from a single sample in a study of shared clonotypes between healthy human individuals. The protocol was immunoSEQ multiplex PCR, while the TCRdb copy is restricted to in-frame clones and leaves out a portion. This sample yields roughly 2.1 million clones, of which 85% to 95% are seen a single time; over 1.5% belongs to the top ten. Sequencing was performed on naive CD8+ T cells from PBMCs. Receptors originate from a man younger than 30 in good health. Some clones in this sample may be carry-over from other donors' samples. CDR3s include the opening cysteine and the closing phenylalanine or tryptophan. Fields, in order: J gene, V gene, CDR3 protein.

TRBJ2-3	TRBV4-1	CASSPRAGISTDTQYF
TRBJ1-2	TRBV11-3	CASSPKPGGANYGYTF
TRBJ2-2	TRBV7-3	CASSLSAGEVTGELFF
TRBJ2-1	TRBV7-9	CASSPSVDEQFF
TRBJ1-1	TRBV18	CASSPRQGEAFF
TRBJ1-2	TRBV9	CASSVARDPPNYGYTF
TRBJ2-7	TRBV4-1	CASSPGLVLVYEQYF
TRBJ2-7	TRBV5-6	CASSALGLEGAREQYF
TRBJ1-5	TRBV27	CASSPGTAANQPQHF
TRBJ2-4	TRBV5-6	CASSTGIAKNIQYF
TRBJ2-7	TRBV7-3	CASSLAPGQDYEQYF
TRBJ1-2	TRBV30	CAWSVGGLSYGYTF
TRBJ1-5	TRBV2	CASSEKVTGVGNQPQHF
TRBJ1-1	TRBV4-1	CASSERLNTEAFF
TRBJ1-5	TRBV9	CASSADRGDNQPQHF
TRBJ2-1	TRBV27	CASTQPGGGNEQFF
TRBJ1-2	TRBV19	CASSIIEGYGYTF
TRBJ2-1	TRBV19	CASKVAGSYNEQFF
TRBJ2-2	TRBV7-9	CASSRGAGELFF
TRBJ2-7	TRBV6-5	CASSPLLQGYEQYF
TRBJ2-2	TRBV11-2	CASSLGTTGRELFF
TRBJ2-7	TRBV4-2	CASSQVLNAPYEQYF
TRBJ2-7	TRBV9	CASSVEFQAYEQYF
TRBJ1-1	TRBV19	CASSSWDRQTEAFF
TRBJ1-5	TRBV4-1	CASSRSLDNSNQPQHF
TRBJ2-1	TRBV7-3	CASSPSPGARSNEQFF
TRBJ2-6	TRBV9	CASSVVGTVHSGANVLTF
TRBJ2-2	TRBV4-3	CASSPRQGNTGELFF
TRBJ1-2	TRBV7-9	CASSFRRSLGYTF
TRBJ2-7	TRBV5-4	CASSLNRGLYEQYF
TRBJ2-1	TRBV29-1	CSVPLSDPYNEQFF
TRBJ2-5	TRBV4-1	CASSQGTGVGEETQYF
TRBJ1-1	TRBV11-2	CASRLGQREAFF
TRBJ1-2	TRBV7-9	CASSLALPANYGYTF
TRBJ2-5	TRBV20-1	CSALWETQYF
TRBJ1-5	TRBV5-1	CASSSGTGINQPQHF
TRBJ2-7	TRBV27	CASSLGVLYEQYF
TRBJ2-7	TRBV27	CASSVNRVYEQYF
TRBJ2-3	TRBV11-2	CASSWTWESTDTQYF
TRBJ1-4	TRBV18	CASSTGQNHNEKLFF
TRBJ2-2	TRBV19	CASSMMGVAELFF
TRBJ2-1	TRBV25-1	CASSKDRTFNEQFF
TRBJ2-1	TRBV27	CASSLSRINNEQFF
TRBJ2-4	TRBV5-6	CASSSLAGVGNIQYF
TRBJ1-5	TRBV19	CASSVAGAGNQPQHF
TRBJ1-4	TRBV21-1	CASSKSSPTTNEKLFF
TRBJ2-7	TRBV27	CASSLLGEQYF
TRBJ2-7	TRBV2	CASSHGQGVHYEQYF
TRBJ2-7	TRBV5-1	CASSWTSGSNYEQYF